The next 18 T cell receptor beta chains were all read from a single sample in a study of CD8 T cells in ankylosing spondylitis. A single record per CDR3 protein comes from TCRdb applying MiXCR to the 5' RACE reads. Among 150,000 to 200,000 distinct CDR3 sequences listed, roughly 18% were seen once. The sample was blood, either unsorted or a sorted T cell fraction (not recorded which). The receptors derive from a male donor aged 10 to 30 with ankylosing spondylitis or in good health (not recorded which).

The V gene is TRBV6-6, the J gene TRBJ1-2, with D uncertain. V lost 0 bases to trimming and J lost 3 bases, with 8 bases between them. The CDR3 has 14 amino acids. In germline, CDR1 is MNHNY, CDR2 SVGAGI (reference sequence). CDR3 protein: CASSYSGRDYGYTF. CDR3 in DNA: TGTGCCAGCAGTTACTCAGGGCGGGACTATGGCTACACCTTC.

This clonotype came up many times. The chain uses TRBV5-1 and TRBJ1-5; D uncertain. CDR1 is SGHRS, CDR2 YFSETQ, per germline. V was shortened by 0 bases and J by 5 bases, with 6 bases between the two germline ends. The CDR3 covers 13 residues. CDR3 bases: TGCGCCAGCAGCTTGGCGCCAGATCAGCCCCAGCATTTT. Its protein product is CASSLAPDQPQHF.

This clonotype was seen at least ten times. CDR3 DNA: TGTGCCAGCAGCTTAGAGGGACACATACTCTACACAGATACGCAGTATTTT. Encoded protein: CASSLEGHILYTDTQYF. The chain carries TRBV11-2 and TRBJ2-3; weak D call: TRBD1 (6 bases). Germline CDR1 is SGHAT and CDR2 is FQNNGV. The V gene lost 0 bases and the J gene lost 2 bases, with 15 bases spanning the gap. CDR3 length: 17 residues.

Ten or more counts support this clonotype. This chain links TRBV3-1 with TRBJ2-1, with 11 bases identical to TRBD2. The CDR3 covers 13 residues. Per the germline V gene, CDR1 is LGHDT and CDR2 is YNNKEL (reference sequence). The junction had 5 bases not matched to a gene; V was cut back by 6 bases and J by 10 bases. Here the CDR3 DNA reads TGTGCCAGCAGTAACGGACTAGCGGGCGAGCAGTTCTTC. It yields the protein CASSNGLAGEQFF.

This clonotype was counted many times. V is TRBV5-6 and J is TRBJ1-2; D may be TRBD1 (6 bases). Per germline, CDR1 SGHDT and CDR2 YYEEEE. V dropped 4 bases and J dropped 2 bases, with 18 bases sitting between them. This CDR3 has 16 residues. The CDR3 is CASSRDFRGINYGYTF. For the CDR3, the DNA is TGTGCCAGCAGCCGAGACTTCAGGGGAATAAACTATGGCTACACCTTC. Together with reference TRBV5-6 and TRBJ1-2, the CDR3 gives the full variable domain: DAGVTQSPTHLIKTRGQQVTLRCSPKSGHDTVSWYQQALGQGPQFIFQYYEEEERQRGNFPDRFSGHQFPNYSSELNVNALLLGDSALYLCASSRDFRGINYGYTFGSGTRLTVV.

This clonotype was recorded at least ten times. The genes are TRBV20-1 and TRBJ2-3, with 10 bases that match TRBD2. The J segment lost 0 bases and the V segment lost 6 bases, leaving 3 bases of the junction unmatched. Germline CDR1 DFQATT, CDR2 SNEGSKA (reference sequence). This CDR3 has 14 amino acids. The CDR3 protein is CSATSGASTDTQYF. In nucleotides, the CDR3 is TGCAGTGCCACTAGCGGGGCAAGCACAGATACGCAGTATTTT.

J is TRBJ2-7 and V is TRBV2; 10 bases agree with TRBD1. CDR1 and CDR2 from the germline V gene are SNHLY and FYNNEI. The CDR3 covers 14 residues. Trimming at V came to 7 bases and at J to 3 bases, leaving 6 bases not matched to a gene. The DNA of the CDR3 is TGTGCCAGCACCCACCGGGACAGGGGCTACGAGCAGTACTTC. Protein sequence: CASTHRDRGYEQYF. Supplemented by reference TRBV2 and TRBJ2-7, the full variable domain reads EPEVTQTPSHQVTQMGQEVILRCVPISNHLYFYWYRQILGQKVEFLVSFYNNEISEKSEIFDDQFSVERPDGSNFTLKIRSTKLEDSAMYFCASTHRDRGYEQYFGPGTRLTVT.

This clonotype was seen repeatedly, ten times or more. In nucleotides, the CDR3 is TGTGCCAGCAGCCCTCAGTCACTAGCGGACTACAATGAGCAGTTCTTC. It is translated as CASSPQSLADYNEQFF. This sequence joins TRBV27 and TRBJ2-1; 8 nucleotides line up with TRBD2. The CDR3 length is 16 residues. Looked up from germline, CDR1 is MNHEY and CDR2 is SMNVEV (reference sequence). The J segment lost 3 bases and the V segment lost 6 bases, leaving 10 bases of the junction unmatched.

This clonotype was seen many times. CDR3 coding DNA: TGTGCCAGCAGTTACCGGGGGGCAGGGTACGAGCAGTACTTC. It translates to CASSYRGAGYEQYF. The chain has TRBV6-6 and TRBJ2-7, with a tentative D call TRBD2 (7 bases). Germline assignment: CDR1 MNHNY and CDR2 SVGAGI (reference sequence). The CDR3 totals 14 residues. Between the trimmed V and J ends, which lost 2 bases and 4 bases, there was a span of 12 bases.

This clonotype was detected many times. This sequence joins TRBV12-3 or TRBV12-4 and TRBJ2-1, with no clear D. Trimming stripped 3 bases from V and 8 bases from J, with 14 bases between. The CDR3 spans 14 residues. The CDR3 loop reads CASSLGNQNDEQFF. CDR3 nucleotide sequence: TGTGCCAGCAGTTTGGGGAATCAAAACGATGAGCAGTTCTTC.

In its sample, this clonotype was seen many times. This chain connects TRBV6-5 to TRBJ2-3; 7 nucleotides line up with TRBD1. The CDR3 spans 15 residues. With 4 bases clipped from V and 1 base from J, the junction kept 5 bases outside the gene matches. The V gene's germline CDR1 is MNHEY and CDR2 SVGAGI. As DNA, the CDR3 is TGTGCCAGCAGTTCTGACAGGGTCGGCACAGATACGCAGTATTTT. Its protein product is CASSSDRVGTDTQYF.

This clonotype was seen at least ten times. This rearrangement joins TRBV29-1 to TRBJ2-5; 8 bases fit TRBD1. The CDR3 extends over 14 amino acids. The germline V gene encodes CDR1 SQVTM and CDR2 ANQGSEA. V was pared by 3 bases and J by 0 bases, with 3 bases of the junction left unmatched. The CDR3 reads CSVEDRDYQETQYF. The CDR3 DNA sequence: TGCAGCGTTGAGGACAGGGACTACCAAGAGACCCAGTACTTC.

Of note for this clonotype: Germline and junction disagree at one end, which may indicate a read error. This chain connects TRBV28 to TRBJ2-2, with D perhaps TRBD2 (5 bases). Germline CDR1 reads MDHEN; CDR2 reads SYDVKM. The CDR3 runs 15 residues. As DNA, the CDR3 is TGTTCCAGCAGCGGCCCTGGCTCAGGCACCGGGGAGCTGTTTTTT. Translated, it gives CSSSGPGSGTGELFF.

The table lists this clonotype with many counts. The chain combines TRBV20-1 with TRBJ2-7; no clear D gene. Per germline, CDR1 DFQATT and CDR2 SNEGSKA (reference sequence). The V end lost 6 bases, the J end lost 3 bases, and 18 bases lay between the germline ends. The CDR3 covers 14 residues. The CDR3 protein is CSALPRTEYYEQYF. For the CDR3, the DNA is TGCAGTGCCCTACCTCGGACCGAATACTACGAGCAGTACTTC.

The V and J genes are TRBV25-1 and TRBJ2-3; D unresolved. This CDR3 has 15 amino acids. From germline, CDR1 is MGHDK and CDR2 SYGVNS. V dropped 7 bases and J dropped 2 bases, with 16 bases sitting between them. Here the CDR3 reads CASTETGRNTDTQYF. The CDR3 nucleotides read TGTGCCAGCACGGAAACGGGCAGAAACACAGATACGCAGTATTTT.

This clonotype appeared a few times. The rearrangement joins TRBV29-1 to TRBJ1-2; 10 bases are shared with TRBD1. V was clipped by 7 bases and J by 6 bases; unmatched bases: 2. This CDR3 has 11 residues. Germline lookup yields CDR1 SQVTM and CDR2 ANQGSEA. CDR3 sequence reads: CSATGGDGYTF. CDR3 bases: TGCAGCGCGACAGGGGGCGATGGCTACACCTTC. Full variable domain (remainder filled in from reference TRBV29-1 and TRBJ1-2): SAVISQKPSRDICQRGTSLTIQCQVDSQVTMMFWYRQQPGQSLTLIATANQGSEATYESGFVIDKFPISRPNLTFSTLTVSNMSPEDSSIYLCSATGGDGYTFGSGTRLTVV.

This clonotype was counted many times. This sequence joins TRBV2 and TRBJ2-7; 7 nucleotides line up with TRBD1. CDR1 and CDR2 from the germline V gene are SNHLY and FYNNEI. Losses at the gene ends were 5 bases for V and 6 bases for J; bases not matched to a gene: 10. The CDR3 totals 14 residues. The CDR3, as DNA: TGTGCCAGCAGTCCAACGACAGGGCGGGTCGAGCAGTACTTC. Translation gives CASSPTTGRVEQYF. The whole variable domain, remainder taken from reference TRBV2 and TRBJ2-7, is EPEVTQTPSHQVTQMGQEVILRCVPISNHLYFYWYRQILGQKVEFLVSFYNNEISEKSEIFDDQFSVERPDGSNFTLKIRSTKLEDSAMYFCASSPTTGRVEQYFGPGTRLTVT.

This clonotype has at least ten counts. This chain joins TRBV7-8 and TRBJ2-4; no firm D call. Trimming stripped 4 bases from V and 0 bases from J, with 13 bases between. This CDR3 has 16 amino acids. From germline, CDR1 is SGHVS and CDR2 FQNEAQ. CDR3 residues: CASSSRFRVAKNIQYF. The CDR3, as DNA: TGTGCCAGCAGCTCACGTTTCCGAGTAGCCAAAAACATTCAGTACTTC.